Following are 2 T cell receptor beta chains from one sample sequenced in a study of cytomegalovirus exposure and HLA in healthy donors. Primers included in the PCR were 60 Vbeta and 13 Jbeta primers. Here immunoSEQ multiplex PCR was the method, and the copy in TCRdb shows in-frame clones only, minus some. This table holds a few hundred thousand clones, approximately 78% found once. The material sequenced was PBMCs. The source is a man aged 25-45 years in good health and CMV-seronegative.

This clone has just one count. The chain has TRBV28 and TRBJ1-2; possibly TRBD1 for D (5 bases). The CDR3 contains 13 residues. V was pared by 7 bases and J by 8 bases, with 17 bases between. The germline gives CDR1 MDHEN, CDR2 SYDVKM. The CDR3, as DNA: TGTGCCAGCACTGTAATAGGGGTTTGGGGCTACACCTTC. This translates into CASTVIGVWGYTF.

The rearrangement joins TRBV11-2 to TRBJ1-2; maybe TRBD1 (5 bases). The ends were cut back, 5 bases at V and 6 bases at J, with 22 bases in the middle. The CDR3 is made up of 16 amino acids. In germline, CDR1 is SGHAT, CDR2 FQNNGV. CDR3 residues: CASSPRGRTGVDGYTF. The CDR3 DNA reads as TGTGCCAGCAGCCCGCGGGGGAGGACGGGGGTGGATGGCTACACCTTC.